Below, 13 T cell receptor beta chains from the same sample are listed, as sequenced in a study of regulatory T cells in long-lasting Graves disease. Combining iRepertoire HTBI primers with Arm-PCR of CDR3 regions, the authors built TCR beta libraries. TCRdb re-analysed the multiplex PCR reads in MiXCR, keeping a single row per CDR3 protein. The sample consists of 500,000 or so distinct CDR3 sequences, around 15% of them appearing once. Time point here: newly diagnosed GD, antithyroid drugs for less than 3 months. TCR sequences were obtained from RNA taken from PBMCs. This same sample was also part of a study on T cells in Graves' hyperthyroidism and ophthalmopathy.

This material consisted of peripheral blood mononuclear cells (PBMCs), taken at new diagnosis, from a patient treated with antithyroid drugs. These receptor sequences come from a woman in her forties or fifties with Graves disease.

The table lists this clonotype with many counts. J is TRBJ2-3 and V is TRBV7-9; no clear D gene. The CDR3 totals 13 residues. V was pared by 3 bases and J by 2 bases, with 6 bases between. The germline CDR1 and CDR2 sequences are SEHNR and FQNEAQ (reference sequence). This chain's CDR3 is CASSFSDTDTQYF. The CDR3 DNA follows: TGTGCCAGCAGCTTCTCAGACACAGATACGCAGTATTTT.

This clonotype was recorded at least ten times. V usage is TRBV28 and J usage is TRBJ2-7; the match to TRBD1 covers 7 bases. In germline, CDR1 is MDHEN, CDR2 SYDVKM. The CDR3 consists of 13 residues. V gave up 5 bases and J gave up 3 bases; unmatched junction bases: 4. The CDR3 DNA follows: TGTGCCAGCAGTCACAGGGGTGTCTACGAGCAGTACTTC. Its protein is CASSHRGVYEQYF.

This clonotype has a count of ten or more. This chain joins TRBV2 and TRBJ2-5, with 10 bases identical to TRBD1. This CDR3 contains 16 residues. The germline CDR1 and CDR2 sequences are SNHLY and FYNNEI. V trimming: 10 bases; J trimming: 7 bases; junction bases outside the gene matches: 18. The CDR3 sequence is CANPQIPGQGRATQYF. CDR3 DNA: TGTGCCAACCCGCAAATCCCGGGACAGGGGAGGGCGACCCAGTACTTC.

This clonotype was detected a few times. The genes are TRBV30 and TRBJ2-5; TRBD2 matches at 9 bases. Per the germline V gene, CDR1 is GTSNPN and CDR2 is SVGIG (reference sequence). The CDR3 consists of 15 residues. V was pared by 4 bases and J by 5 bases, with 11 bases of the junction left unmatched. The chain's CDR3 is CAWTPGAGGPETQYF. CDR3 DNA: TGTGCCTGGACCCCGGGGGCGGGAGGGCCGGAGACCCAGTACTTC. Looking up the rest from reference TRBV30 and TRBJ2-5 gives the full variable domain: SQTIHQWPATLVQPVGSPLSLECTVEGTSNPNLYWYRQAAGRGLQLLFYSVGIGQISSEVPQNLSASRPQDRQFILSSKKLLLSDSGFYLCAWTPGAGGPETQYFGPGTRLLVL.

Note on this clonotype: Being one base from a much bigger clone, this may be a read error. This chain links TRBV6-4 with TRBJ2-3, with D tentatively TRBD1 (6 bases). The CDR3 consists of 15 residues. The germline V gene has CDR1 MRHNA and CDR2 SNTAGT. The CDR3 DNA reads as TGTGCCAGCAGTGCCCGGACTGGGGACACAGATGCGCAGTATTTT. Translated: CASSARTGDTDAQYF.

V gene TRBV4-2 combines with J gene TRBJ2-2, with D tentatively TRBD1 or TRBD2 (5 bases each). The CDR3 totals 16 residues. Germline CDR1 and CDR2: LGHNA and YNFKEQ. With 2 bases removed from V and 3 bases from J, the gap between germline ends came to 13 bases. This chain's CDR3 is CASSQTRDPDTGELFF. DNA of the CDR3: TGTGCCAGCAGCCAAACCCGGGACCCAGACACCGGGGAGCTGTTTTTT.

This clonotype was seen ten or more times. This rearrangement joins TRBV3-1 to TRBJ2-5, with TRBD2 identical over 15 bases. Germline values: CDR1 LGHDT, CDR2 YNNKEL (reference sequence). The CDR3 sequence is 16 residues long. Trimming cost V 4 bases and J 5 bases; bases outside gene matches: 5. The CDR3 nucleotides are TGTGCCAGCAGCCTACGAGGGACTAGCGGGAGGGAGACCCAGTACTTC. Protein sequence: CASSLRGTSGRETQYF.

This clonotype has ten or more counts. The chain recombines TRBV10-3 with TRBJ2-1; 14 nucleotides line up with TRBD2. Trimming took 5 bases from V and 5 from J; bases not matched to a gene: 26. Looked up from germline, CDR1 is ENHRY and CDR2 is SYGVKD. CDR3 length equals 23 residues. CDR3: CAISPGTSGSSSLTSLPDNEQFF. Here the CDR3 DNA reads TGTGCCATCAGTCCCGGGACTAGCGGGAGTTCGTCCCTAACGTCGCTCCCTGACAATGAGCAGTTCTTC.

This clonotype appeared many times. V and J are TRBV7-7 and TRBJ2-7; 11 positions agree with TRBD2. The CDR3 totals 16 residues. The ends lost 5 bases at V and 5 bases at J; junction bases unmatched: 11. Germline assignment: CDR1 SSHAT and CDR2 FNYEAQ (reference sequence). The CDR3 sequence: CASSLGTSGDGDEQYF. CDR3 sequence (DNA): TGTGCCAGCAGCCTAGGGACTAGCGGAGACGGTGACGAGCAGTACTTC. Filled out from reference TRBV7-7 and TRBJ2-7, the complete variable domain reads GAGVSQSPRYKVTKRGQDVTLRCDPISSHATLYWYQQALGQGPEFLTYFNYEAQPDKSGLPSDRFSAERPEGSISTLTIQRTEQRDSAMYRCASSLGTSGDGDEQYFGPGTRLTVT.

V is TRBV10-3 and J is TRBJ1-4; D remains ambiguous. Trimming removed 5 bases at V and 7 bases at J, with 5 bases between. CDR3 size: 11 residues. Germline assignment: CDR1 ENHRY and CDR2 SYGVKD. This CDR3 reads CAISRGEKLFF. The CDR3, as DNA: TGTGCCATCAGTCGGGGTGAAAAACTGTTTTTT.

The chain joins TRBV19 to TRBJ2-7, with D hard to call. V lost 4 bases and J 5 bases, leaving 12 bases between the germline ends. CDR1 is LNHDA, CDR2 SQIVND, per germline (reference sequence). This CDR3 is 13 amino acids long. CDR3 residues: CASSTHPLDEQYF. CDR3 bases: TGTGCCAGTAGTACCCACCCCTTGGACGAGCAGTACTTC.

This clonotype was detected many times. V usage is TRBV2 and J usage is TRBJ2-3; D is unresolved. The CDR3 has 13 amino acids. Deletions cut 8 bases from V and 3 bases from J, with 12 bases between. Germline V gives CDR1 SNHLY, CDR2 FYNNEI. The CDR3 is CASRPGMTDTQYF. The CDR3 coding sequence is TGTGCCAGCCGCCCCGGTATGACAGATACGCAGTATTTT.

The chain employs TRBV9 and TRBJ1-3; 11 bases are shared with TRBD1. The CDR3 loop spans 16 amino acids. The germline gives CDR1 SGDLS, CDR2 YYNGEE. V shed 3 bases, J shed 4 bases, and the junction held 6 bases outside the gene matches. CDR3 DNA: TGTGCCAGCAGCGAGCCGGACAGGGGGCTCGGAAACACCATATATTTT. It encodes CASSEPDRGLGNTIYF.